The source of this TCR beta chain is a study of T cell changes during pregnancy in multiple sclerosis. Sequencing was performed with immunoSEQ multiplex PCR; in TCRdb, only in-frame clones are kept and a portion is missing. The table has over 35,000 clones, 90% seen once. The CDR3 runs to 16 residues. Germline CDR1 is MNHEY and CDR2 is SMNVEV (reference sequence). V was clipped by 3 bases and J by 1 base, with 15 bases between them. The TCR sequence derives from a female donor with multiple sclerosis, enrolled in a pregnancy study. The sample consisted of CD4+ T cells from peripheral blood mononuclear cells, taken in the third trimester of pregnancy. The chain uses TRBV27 and TRBJ1-2; possible D gene TRBD1, 6 bases. CDR3 bases: TGTGCCAGCAGTTTTCAGGGGCACTCGGGTAACTATGGCTACACCTTC. The encoded protein is CASSFQGHSGNYGYTF.